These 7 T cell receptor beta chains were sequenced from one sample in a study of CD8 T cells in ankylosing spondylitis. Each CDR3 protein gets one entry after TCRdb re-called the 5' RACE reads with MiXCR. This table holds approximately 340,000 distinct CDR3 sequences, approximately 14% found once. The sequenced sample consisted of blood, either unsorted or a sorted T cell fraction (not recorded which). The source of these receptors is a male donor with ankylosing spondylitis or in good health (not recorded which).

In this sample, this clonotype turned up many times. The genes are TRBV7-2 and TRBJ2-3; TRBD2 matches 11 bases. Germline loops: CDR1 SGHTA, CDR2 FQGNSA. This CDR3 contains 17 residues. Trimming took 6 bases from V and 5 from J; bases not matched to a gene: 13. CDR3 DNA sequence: TGTGCCAGCAGTTGGTTGGGTAGCGGGGGGGCTTTAGATACGCAGTATTTT. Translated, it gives CASSWLGSGGALDTQYF.

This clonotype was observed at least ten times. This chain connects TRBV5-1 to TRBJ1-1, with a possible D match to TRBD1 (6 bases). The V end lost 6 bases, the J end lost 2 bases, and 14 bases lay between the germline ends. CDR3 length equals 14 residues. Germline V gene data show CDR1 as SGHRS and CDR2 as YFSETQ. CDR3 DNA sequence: TGCGCCAGCACCATAGGGGGGAGCAACACTGAAGCTTTCTTT. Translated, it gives CASTIGGSNTEAFF.

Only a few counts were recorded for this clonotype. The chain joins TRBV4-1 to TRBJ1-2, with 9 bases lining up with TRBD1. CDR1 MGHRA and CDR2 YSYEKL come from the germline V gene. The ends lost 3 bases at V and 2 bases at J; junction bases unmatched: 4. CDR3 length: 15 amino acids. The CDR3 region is CASSHSTGGNYGYTF. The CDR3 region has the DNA TGCGCCAGCAGCCATTCCACAGGGGGCAACTATGGCTACACCTTC.

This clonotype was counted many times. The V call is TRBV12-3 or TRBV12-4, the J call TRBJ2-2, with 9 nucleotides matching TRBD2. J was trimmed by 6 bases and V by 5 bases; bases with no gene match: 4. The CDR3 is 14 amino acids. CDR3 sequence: CASSPGLAPGELFF. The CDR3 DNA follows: TGTGCCAGCAGTCCGGGACTAGCCCCCGGGGAGCTGTTTTTT.

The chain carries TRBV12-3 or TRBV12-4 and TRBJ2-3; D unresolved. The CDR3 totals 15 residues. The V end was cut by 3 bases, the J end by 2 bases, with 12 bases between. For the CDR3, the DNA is TGTGCCAGCAGTTTTCGCCCCCATTCCACAGATACGCAGTATTTT. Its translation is CASSFRPHSTDTQYF.

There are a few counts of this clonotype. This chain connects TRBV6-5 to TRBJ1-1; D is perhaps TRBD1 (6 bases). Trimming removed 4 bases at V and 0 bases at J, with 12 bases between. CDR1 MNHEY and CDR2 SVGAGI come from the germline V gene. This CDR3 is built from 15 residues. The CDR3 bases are TGTGCCAGCAGTTCGTGGACAGCAGTGAACACTGAAGCTTTCTTT. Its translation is CASSSWTAVNTEAFF.

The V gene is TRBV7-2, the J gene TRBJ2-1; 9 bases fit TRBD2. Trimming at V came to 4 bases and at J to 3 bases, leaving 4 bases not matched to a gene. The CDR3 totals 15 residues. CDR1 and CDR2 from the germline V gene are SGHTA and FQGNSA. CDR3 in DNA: TGTGCCAGCAGCTGGGGACTAGCTAACTACAATGAGCAGTTCTTC. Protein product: CASSWGLANYNEQFF.